This T cell receptor beta chain was recorded in a study of blood T cell repertoires in COVID-19. The method was immunoSEQ multiplex PCR; TCRdb's version includes in-frame clones alone and lacks a portion of them. The sample lists about 260,000 clones, about 90% occurring once. The CDR3 is made up of 14 amino acids. Looked up from germline, CDR1 is SGHTA and CDR2 is FQGNSA. Trimming at V came to 1 base and at J to 6 bases, leaving 3 bases not matched to a gene. Material for sequencing was peripheral blood. V gene TRBV7-2 combines with J gene TRBJ1-2, with 9 bases fitting TRBD1. The TCR was taken from a woman between 45 and 65 years old who had recovered from COVID-19. The chain's CDR3 is CASSLGGQGHGYTF. CDR3 sequence (DNA): TGTGCCAGCAGCTTAGGGGGACAGGGTCATGGCTACACCTTC.